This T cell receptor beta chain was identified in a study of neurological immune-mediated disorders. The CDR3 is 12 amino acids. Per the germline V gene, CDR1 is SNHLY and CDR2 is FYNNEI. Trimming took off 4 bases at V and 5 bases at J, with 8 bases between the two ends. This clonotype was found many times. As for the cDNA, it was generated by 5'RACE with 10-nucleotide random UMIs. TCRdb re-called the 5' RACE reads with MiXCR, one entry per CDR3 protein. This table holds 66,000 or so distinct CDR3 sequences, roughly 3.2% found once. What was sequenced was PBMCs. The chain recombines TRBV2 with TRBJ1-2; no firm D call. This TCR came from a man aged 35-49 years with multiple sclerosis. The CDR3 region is CASSGTAYGYTF. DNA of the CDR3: TGTGCCAGCAGTGGAACAGCTTATGGCTACACCTTC. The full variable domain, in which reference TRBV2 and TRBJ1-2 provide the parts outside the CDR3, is EPEVTQTPSHQVTQMGQEVILRCVPISNHLYFYWYRQILGQKVEFLVSFYNNEISEKSEIFDDQFSVERPDGSNFTLKIRSTKLEDSAMYFCASSGTAYGYTFGSGTRLTVV.